Following are 26 T cell receptor beta chains from one sample sequenced in a study of identical twins. TCRdb used MiXCR to reprocess the 5' RACE reads, holding one entry per CDR3 protein. Among approximately 500,000 distinct CDR3 sequences, 13% to 15% were seen once, and the ten largest hold nearly 0.45%. These sequences were also reported in another study, on yellow fever vaccine responses in identical twins.

Material: CD4+ T cells sorted from blood. Source of these receptors: a young woman in good health.

The rearrangement links TRBV3-1 to TRBJ2-1, with 15 bases fitting TRBD2. The ends lost 6 bases at V and 9 bases at J; junction bases unmatched: 15. CDR1 and CDR2 from the germline V gene are LGHDT and YNNKEL (reference sequence). The CDR3 has 18 amino acids. The CDR3 protein is CASRPGLAGGRVKGEQFF. In DNA, the CDR3 is TGTGCCAGCAGACCCGGACTAGCGGGGGGGCGGGTAAAAGGTGAGCAGTTCTTC.

This clonotype occurred a few times. The chain combines TRBV12-3 or TRBV12-4 with TRBJ2-1; TRBD2 agrees at 7 bases. This CDR3 has 18 amino acids. Losses at the gene ends were 3 bases for V and 5 bases for J; bases not matched to a gene: 16. CDR3 DNA sequence: TGTGCCAGCAGTTTTACAACCTGGCCTGGGACTACTCACAATGAGCAGTTCTTC. This sequence encodes CASSFTTWPGTTHNEQFF.

This clonotype was seen many times. V is TRBV12-3 or TRBV12-4 and J is TRBJ2-7, with TRBD1 matching over 8 bases. This CDR3 spans 14 amino acids. The J segment lost 2 bases and the V segment lost 4 bases, leaving 4 bases of the junction unmatched. As DNA, the CDR3 is TGTGCCAGCAGTTCGGGACAGGTAACCTACGAGCAGTACTTC. Protein product: CASSSGQVTYEQYF.

This chain joins TRBV7-2 and TRBJ2-5; maybe TRBD2 (6 bases). The V gene's germline CDR1 is SGHTA and CDR2 FQGNSA. V gave up 4 bases and J gave up 5 bases, with 20 bases separating them. The CDR3 is made up of 16 amino acids. The CDR3, as DNA: TGTGCCAGCAGCTCGAGGCCGGGACTCATCAGGGAGACCCAGTACTTC. As protein: CASSSRPGLIRETQYF.

A word on this clonotype: Sequence at one end of the junction differs from germline and may be a read error. This chain links TRBV27 with TRBJ2-2; 11 bases map to TRBD2. The CDR3 loop spans 18 amino acids. Germline CDR1 is MNHEY and CDR2 is SMNVEV (reference sequence). The CDR3 DNA reads as TGCACCAGCAGTTCCGTTAGCGGGAGGGCCCCGGACACCGGGGAGCTGTTTTTT. It translates to CTSSSVSGRAPDTGELFF.

This clonotype was detected only a few times. The CDR3 region has the DNA TGCGCCAGCAGCTTGACGGGGGATACCTACAATGAGCAGTTCTTC. It yields the protein CASSLTGDTYNEQFF. This chain links TRBV5-1 with TRBJ2-1; possible D gene TRBD2, 6 bases. The CDR3 sequence is 15 residues long. The germline V gene encodes CDR1 SGHRS and CDR2 YFSETQ. The germline V and J ends were trimmed by 1 base and 2 bases, with 10 bases remaining between them.

V usage is TRBV7-2 and J usage is TRBJ2-2, with 8 bases identical to TRBD2. Germline V gene lookup returns CDR1 SGHTA and CDR2 FQGNSA. With 6 bases clipped from V and 1 base from J, the junction kept 4 bases outside the gene matches. This CDR3 is 15 amino acids long. The CDR3 DNA sequence: TGTGCCAGCAGTTCTAGCGGGTTGAACACCGGGGAGCTGTTTTTT. This gives the protein CASSSSGLNTGELFF.

The chain carries TRBV7-2 and TRBJ1-1; D is uncertain. The CDR3 has 13 residues. Trimming removed 1 base from V and 6 bases from J, with 9 bases in between. Germline V gene sequence: CDR1 SGHTA, CDR2 FQGNSA. Here the CDR3 reads CASSLVYRSEAFF. CDR3 in DNA: TGTGCCAGCAGCTTAGTTTATAGGTCTGAAGCTTTCTTT.

The rearrangement links TRBV5-1 to TRBJ2-2; D gene unclear. The V and J ends lost 0 bases and 5 bases respectively, with 11 bases between them. The CDR3 consists of 15 residues. CDR1 SGHRS and CDR2 YFSETQ come from the germline V gene. The CDR3 DNA reads as TGCGCCAGCAGCTTGGATCAAATGTATACCGGGGAGCTGTTTTTT. This translates into CASSLDQMYTGELFF.

The gene calls are TRBV2 and TRBJ2-3, with a weak D call TRBD2 (6 bases). The V gene's germline CDR1 is SNHLY and CDR2 FYNNEI. The V end lost 4 bases, the J end lost 5 bases, and 19 bases lay between the germline ends. CDR3 size: 16 residues. CDR3 bases: TGTGCCAGCAGTGTAACGGGAGTGACCGTGGGAGATACGCAGTATTTT. Translation gives CASSVTGVTVGDTQYF.

The gene calls are TRBV3-1 and TRBJ2-4; D gene unclear. This CDR3 contains 13 residues. V shed 1 base and J shed 7 bases, with 8 bases lying between them. Germline assignment: CDR1 LGHDT and CDR2 YNNKEL (reference sequence). The CDR3 loop reads CASSQGRVNIQYF. DNA of the CDR3: TGTGCCAGCAGCCAAGGGCGAGTGAACATTCAGTACTTC.

This clonotype was counted only a few times. The rearrangement uses TRBV5-1 and TRBJ2-2, with 7 nucleotides matching TRBD2. The germline CDR1 and CDR2 sequences are SGHRS and YFSETQ. With 0 bases clipped from V and 1 base from J, the junction kept 3 bases outside the gene matches. The CDR3 is 16 amino acids. This CDR3 reads CASSLAASGNTGELFF. Here the CDR3 DNA reads TGCGCCAGCAGCTTGGCGGCTAGCGGGAACACCGGGGAGCTGTTTTTT.

This clonotype was observed many times. V gene TRBV5-1 combines with J gene TRBJ1-2; D is undetermined. CDR3 size: 13 residues. The V and J ends lost 0 bases and 0 bases respectively, with 3 bases between them. The germline gives CDR1 SGHRS, CDR2 YFSETQ. The CDR3 loop is CASSLGANYGYTF. The CDR3 region has the DNA TGCGCCAGCAGCTTGGGAGCTAACTATGGCTACACCTTC.

This chain connects TRBV7-9 to TRBJ2-5; D may be TRBD1 or TRBD2 (5 bases each). The germline gives CDR1 SEHNR, CDR2 FQNEAQ (reference sequence). Trimming stripped 5 bases from V and 0 bases from J, with 10 bases between. The CDR3 is 14 residues long. The CDR3 DNA reads as TGTGCCAGCAGCCGGGACGTGGACCAAGAGACCCAGTACTTC. Protein sequence: CASSRDVDQETQYF.

This clonotype was counted between two and nine times. The rearrangement joins TRBV28 to TRBJ2-5, with unresolved D. This CDR3 has 12 amino acids. Germline lookup yields CDR1 MDHEN and CDR2 SYDVKM. The V end was cut by 0 bases, the J end by 3 bases, with 2 bases between. CDR3 in amino acids: CASSLWKETQYF. The CDR3 DNA reads as TGTGCCAGCAGTTTATGGAAAGAGACCCAGTACTTC.

The J gene is TRBJ2-3, the V gene TRBV4-2; 12 bases are a match to TRBD2. Per germline, CDR1 LGHNA and CDR2 YNFKEQ. CDR3 length: 16 amino acids. V lost 4 bases to trimming and J lost 7 bases; unmatched junction nucleotides: 9. The CDR3 DNA reads as TGTGCCAGCAGCCCCCCTAGCGGGGGGGCCCCAAATACGCAGTATTTT. It codes for CASSPPSGGAPNTQYF.

The J gene is TRBJ2-6, the V gene TRBV28; 8 positions agree with TRBD1. The trim removed 9 bases at V and 2 bases at J, leaving 3 bases unmatched. The CDR3 covers 14 residues. CDR1 is MDHEN and CDR2 is SYDVKM in the germline V gene. CDR3 residues: CASAGGAGANVLTF. In DNA, the CDR3 is TGTGCCAGTGCAGGGGGCGCTGGGGCCAACGTCCTGACTTTC.

The rearrangement uses TRBV24-1 and TRBJ2-3, with TRBD2 matching 8 bases. The V and J ends lost 0 bases and 2 bases, in that order; junction bases with no gene match: 15. The CDR3 extends over 20 amino acids. Germline lookup yields CDR1 KGHDR and CDR2 SFDVKD. The DNA for the CDR3 is TGTGCCACCAGTGATTTGCGAGCGGGAGTTCCATATCCCCCCACAGATACGCAGTATTTT. The encoded protein is CATSDLRAGVPYPPTDTQYF.

This clonotype was seen only a few times. The chain carries TRBV27 and TRBJ2-5; D possibly corresponds to TRBD2 (5 bases). The V end lost 5 bases, the J end lost 3 bases, and 13 bases lay between the germline ends. Germline V CDR1 and CDR2: MNHEY, SMNVEV (reference sequence). This CDR3 spans 14 amino acids. CDR3 sequence (DNA): TGTGCCAGCAGTCCGCGGGTGGCCAAAGAGACCCAGTACTTC. This sequence encodes CASSPRVAKETQYF.

Turning to this clonotype: The junction differs from germline at one of its ends, possibly a read error. The V and J genes are TRBV12-3 or TRBV12-4 and TRBJ2-5; 8 nucleotides match TRBD1. The length of the CDR3 is 17 residues. As DNA, the CDR3 is TGTGCCATCAGTTTAGGGCCGGGACAGGATTTCCAAGAGACCCAGTACTTC. It specifies CAISLGPGQDFQETQYF.

This clonotype has just a few counts. This rearrangement joins TRBV12-3 or TRBV12-4 to TRBJ1-5; D gene ambiguous. The CDR3 length is 15 residues. Trimming removed 2 bases from V and 6 bases from J, with 14 bases in between. CDR3 bases: TGTGCCAGCAGTTTAATCGGGCAGCCCCCTCAGCCCCAGCATTTT. Protein sequence: CASSLIGQPPQPQHF.

This clonotype was found a few times. The chain recombines TRBV20-1 with TRBJ2-5; D is possibly TRBD2 (6 bases). V lost 0 bases and J lost 0, with 14 bases in between. Per the germline V gene, CDR1 is DFQATT and CDR2 is SNEGSKA (reference sequence). The CDR3 spans 16 residues. DNA of the CDR3: TGCAGTGCTAGAGAGCCGAGAGGACTAAACCAAGAGACCCAGTACTTC. Protein product: CSAREPRGLNQETQYF.

The chain links TRBV20-1 to TRBJ2-1, with 10 bases that match TRBD2. This CDR3 comprises 17 residues. V trimming: 0 bases; J trimming: 7 bases; junction bases outside the gene matches: 12. Germline CDR1 DFQATT, CDR2 SNEGSKA (reference sequence). CDR3 nucleotides: TGCAGTGCTAGAGACCCCAGGGGAGCGGGGGGGGTAAATGAGCAGTTCTTC. This translates into CSARDPRGAGGVNEQFF.

V is TRBV4-1 and J is TRBJ1-6, with 7 bases fitting TRBD1. The CDR3 sequence is 14 residues long. CDR1 is MGHRA and CDR2 is YSYEKL in the germline V gene. J lost 7 bases, V lost 9 bases, and 9 bases had no gene match. The CDR3, as DNA: TGCGCCAGTCGACAGGGTTTTGAAAATTCACCCCTCCACTTT. Encoded protein: CASRQGFENSPLHF.

This sequence joins TRBV20-1 and TRBJ1-1; possible D gene TRBD1, 5 bases. The germline CDR1 and CDR2 sequences are DFQATT and SNEGSKA (reference sequence). The germline V and J ends were trimmed by 6 bases and 1 base, with 12 bases remaining between them. The CDR3 has 13 residues. The CDR3 region is CSAVGLTNTEAFF. DNA of the CDR3: TGCAGTGCCGTGGGGCTGACGAACACTGAAGCTTTCTTT.

The chain employs TRBV27 and TRBJ2-7; no reliable D call. Germline CDR1 and CDR2: MNHEY and SMNVEV (reference sequence). The CDR3 has 15 residues. Trimming took 0 bases from V and 0 from J, leaving 9 bases between them. CDR3 sequence (DNA): TGTGCCAGCAGTTTATCGATAAGGAGCTCCTACGAGCAGTACTTC. Protein sequence: CASSLSIRSSYEQYF.